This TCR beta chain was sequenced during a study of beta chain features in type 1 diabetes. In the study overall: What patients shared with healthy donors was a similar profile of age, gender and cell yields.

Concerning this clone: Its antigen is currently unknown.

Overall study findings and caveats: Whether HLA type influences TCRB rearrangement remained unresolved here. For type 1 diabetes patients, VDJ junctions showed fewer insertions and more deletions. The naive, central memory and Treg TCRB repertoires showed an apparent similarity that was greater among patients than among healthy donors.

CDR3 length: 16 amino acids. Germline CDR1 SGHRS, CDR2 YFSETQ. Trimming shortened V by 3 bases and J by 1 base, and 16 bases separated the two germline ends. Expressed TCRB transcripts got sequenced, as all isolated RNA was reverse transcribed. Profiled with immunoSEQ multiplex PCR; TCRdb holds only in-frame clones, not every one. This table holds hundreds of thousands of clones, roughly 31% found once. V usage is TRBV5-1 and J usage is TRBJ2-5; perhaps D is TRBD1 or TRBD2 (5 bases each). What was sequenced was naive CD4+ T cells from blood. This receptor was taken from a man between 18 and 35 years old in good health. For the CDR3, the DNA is TGCGCCAGCAGCTCTAGTACCGGGACGGTCCAAGAGACCCAGTACTTC. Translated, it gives CASSSSTGTVQETQYF.